This T cell receptor (beta chain) derives from a study of T cell responses to AZD1222 COVID-19 vaccine. Study observations and caveats: It was only a handful of AZD1222 recipients who were seropositive at baseline. Clonal diversity may have been underestimated in mostly white British donors. Among vaccine-associated CD4 TCRs, coverage spanned spike, with dominance at 160-218 and 743-854.

Per germline, CDR1 KGHDR and CDR2 SFDVKD. The CDR3 extends over 14 amino acids. The germline V and J ends were trimmed by 4 bases and 0 bases, with 8 bases remaining between them. Using immunoSEQ multiplex PCR, the repertoire was profiled, and TCRdb retains in-frame clones only, with some absent. The data hold under 150,000 clones, with roughly 90% observed a single time. Remarks on this clone: The target antigen is unknown.

This chain joins TRBV24-1 and TRBJ1-2; D gene uncertain. Sequences were derived from peripheral blood, sampled on day 0 of AZD1222 vaccination. The sequence came from an adult in good health. The DNA of the CDR3 is TGTGCCACCAGTGACAACCTCGCTAACTATGGCTACACCTTC. It yields the protein CATSDNLANYGYTF.